Sequencing of this TCR beta chain was carried out in a study of blood T cell repertoires in COVID-19. About the study: In each case, the material was cDNA or gDNA derived from T cells, B-cell-depleted T cells, or PBMCs.

This clone was detected a few times. Data came from immunoSEQ multiplex PCR; TCRdb stores just in-frame clones and leaves some out. The sample records hundreds of thousands of clones, nearly 90% being singletons. CDR3 length equals 12 residues. Germline lookup yields CDR1 MNHEY and CDR2 SVGAGI. V lost 6 bases to trimming and J lost 12 bases; unmatched junction nucleotides: 8. J is TRBJ2-7 and V is TRBV6-5; 10 bases line up with TRBD2. This receptor was identified in a young woman who had recovered from COVID-19. Sequences were obtained from peripheral blood. This chain's CDR3 is CASSSSGRYPYF. For the CDR3, the DNA is TGTGCCAGCAGCTCTAGCGGGAGATACCCGTACTTC.